This T cell receptor (beta chain) was retrieved from a study of shared clonotypes between healthy human individuals. Germline CDR1 SGHNT, CDR2 YYREEE (reference sequence). The length of the CDR3 is 14 residues. V lost 6 bases and J lost 2, with 14 bases in between. Naive CD8 cells were CD45RO-negative, positively selected for CCR7, excluding terminally differentiated effector memory CD45RA+ cells. Only in-frame clones appear in the TCRdb table, and some are missing; sequencing was by immunoSEQ multiplex PCR. There are under 1 million clones in the sample; almost 95% occur only once, and less than 25% lies in the top ten.

This chain joins TRBV5-4 and TRBJ1-1, with a possible D match to TRBD1 (6 bases). This TCR came from a man aged 25 to 40 in good health. The sample taken for sequencing was naive CD8+ T cells sorted from blood. In DNA, the CDR3 is TGTGCCAGCATCCCTCGGGACACAAACACTGAAGCTTTCTTT. It is translated as CASIPRDTNTEAFF.